The 20 T cell receptor beta chains presented below share a single source sample, sequenced in a study of T cell responses to AZD1222 COVID-19 vaccine. TCRdb keeps only in-frame clones here, not all; method: immunoSEQ multiplex PCR. The sample contains around 120,000 clones, approximately 83% of which appear only once. Material: peripheral blood, obtained on day 0 of AZD1222 vaccination. These receptors were taken from an adult in good health.

V and J are TRBV4-2 and TRBJ2-2; D gene unclear. Germline V gene lookup returns CDR1 LGHNA and CDR2 YNFKEQ. V shed 4 bases and J shed 5 bases, with 11 bases lying between them. The CDR3 consists of 14 residues. CDR3 sequence: CASSRQDGTGELFF. CDR3 coding DNA: TGTGCCAGCAGCCGCCAGGACGGGACCGGGGAGCTGTTTTTT.

The chain couples TRBV7-3 to TRBJ2-7, with no clear D. Germline V gives CDR1 SGHTA, CDR2 FQGTGA. Trimming took off 4 bases at V and 4 bases at J, with 11 bases between the two ends. CDR3 length equals 13 residues. Here the CDR3 reads CASSSPPSYEQYF. CDR3 nucleotides: TGTGCCAGCAGCTCCCCCCCCTCTTACGAGCAGTACTTC. Complete variable domain (other parts from reference TRBV7-3 and TRBJ2-7): GAGVSQTPSNKVTEKGKYVELRCDPISGHTALYWYRQSLGQGPEFLIYFQGTGAADDSGLPNDRFFAVRPEGSVSTLKIQRTERGDSAVYLCASSSPPSYEQYFGPGTRLTVT.

This clone was picked up a small number of times. The rearrangement uses TRBV3-1 (or the pseudogene TRBV3-2) and TRBJ2-1, with D perhaps matching TRBD2 (5 bases). CDR1 is LGHDT and CDR2 is YNNKEL in the germline V gene (reference sequence). Trimming pared 4 bases from V and 10 bases from J, leaving 11 bases between. The CDR3 has 12 residues. As DNA, the CDR3 is TGTGCCAGCAGCCGTGGAGGCTGGGAGCAGTTCTTC. Protein product: CASSRGGWEQFF.

The rearrangement uses TRBV18 and TRBJ2-2, with D possibly TRBD2 on 6 matching bases. The V end was cut by 3 bases, the J end by 3 bases, with 11 bases between. CDR1 KGHSH and CDR2 LQKENI come from the germline V gene. The CDR3 runs 15 residues. This chain's CDR3 is CASSPPSDYTGELFF. The CDR3 region has the DNA TGTGCCAGCTCACCGCCTAGCGACTACACCGGGGAGCTGTTTTTT.

This clone was counted a few times. The rearrangement links TRBV28 to TRBJ1-2, with unresolved D. The CDR3 runs 15 residues. Trimming cost V 4 bases and J 4 bases, with 16 bases left between them. In germline, CDR1 is MDHEN, CDR2 SYDVKM. The CDR3 loop reads CASSSLRGVVYGYTF. CDR3 coding DNA: TGTGCCAGCAGTTCACTCCGCGGAGTAGTCTATGGCTACACCTTC.

The chain has TRBV5-1 and TRBJ2-7; D ambiguous. The CDR3 length is 12 residues. Germline CDR1 is SGHRS and CDR2 is YFSETQ. Trimming stripped 0 bases from V and 4 bases from J, with 5 bases between. CDR3 residues: CASSLELYEQYF. CDR3 bases: TGCGCCAGCAGCTTGGAGTTGTACGAGCAGTACTTC.

This clone showed up just a few times. The chain combines TRBV29-1 with TRBJ1-4, with D possibly TRBD1 on 5 matching bases. The V end lost 4 bases, the J end lost 0 bases, and 6 bases lay between the germline ends. Germline CDR1 is SQVTM and CDR2 is ANQGSEA. The CDR3 has 13 residues. In DNA form, the CDR3 reads TGCAGCGTTGGGGGGGCAACTAATGAAAAACTGTTTTTT. Encoded protein: CSVGGATNEKLFF.

The chain couples TRBV6-2 or TRBV6-3 to TRBJ1-4; 7 nucleotides agree with TRBD1. The CDR3 has 12 amino acids. Germline V gene sequence: CDR1 MNHEY, CDR2 SVGEGT. Trimming at V came to 6 bases and at J to 7 bases, leaving 2 bases not matched to a gene. The CDR3 is CASSRTGEKLFF. The CDR3 nucleotides are TGTGCCAGCAGCCGGACAGGTGAAAAACTGTTTTTT.

The chain recombines TRBV10-1 with TRBJ2-1; 8 nucleotides align to TRBD1. In germline, CDR1 is WNHNN, CDR2 SYGVQD (reference sequence). V dropped 3 bases and J dropped 9; count of bases not matched to a gene: 7. This CDR3 contains 14 residues. The CDR3 region is CASSEMTGVSEQFF. The CDR3 DNA sequence: TGCGCCAGCAGTGAAATGACAGGGGTCAGTGAGCAGTTCTTC.

V gene TRBV7-3 combines with J gene TRBJ1-1; 8 nucleotides match TRBD1. Trimming at V came to 0 bases and at J to 4 bases, leaving 4 bases not matched to a gene. Per the germline V gene, CDR1 is SGHTA and CDR2 is FQGTGA. The CDR3 loop spans 15 amino acids. The CDR3 loop reads CASSLTGDRITEAFF. CDR3 in DNA: TGTGCCAGCAGCTTAACGGGGGACAGGATCACTGAAGCTTTCTTT.

This clone is a singleton in its sample. For the CDR3, the DNA is TGTGCCAGCAGCTCGGGACAGCATAATTCACCCCTCCACTTT. Translated, it gives CASSSGQHNSPLHF. V and J are TRBV5-4 and TRBJ1-6; 7 bases align to TRBD1. J gave up 5 bases and V 3 bases, and 2 bases lay outside the gene matches. The CDR3 has 14 amino acids. Germline-derived CDR1 and CDR2 are SGHNT and YYREEE (reference sequence).

The V call is TRBV7-2, the J call TRBJ1-5, with a possible D match to TRBD1 (5 bases). V shed 1 base and J shed 8 bases, with 12 bases lying between them. CDR3 length equals 14 residues. From germline, CDR1 is SGHTA and CDR2 FQGNSA. The CDR3 protein is CASSLVAGREPQHF. CDR3 DNA: TGTGCCAGCAGCTTAGTGGCAGGGAGGGAGCCCCAGCATTTT.

The chain uses TRBV6-5 and TRBJ1-2; 12 positions agree with TRBD1. In germline, CDR1 is MNHEY, CDR2 SVGAGI. The CDR3 is 13 residues long. V lost 6 bases and J lost 4; bases outside the gene matches: 0. Here the CDR3 reads CASRGQGAYGYTF. The CDR3, as DNA: TGTGCCAGCAGGGGACAGGGGGCCTATGGCTACACCTTC.

V gene TRBV7-2 combines with J gene TRBJ2-1; 14 bases map to TRBD2. Trimming cost V 5 bases and J 9 bases; bases outside gene matches: 3. This CDR3 has 14 amino acids. Looked up from germline, CDR1 is SGHTA and CDR2 is FQGNSA. CDR3 in DNA: TGTGCCAGCAGCCTTGGACTAGCGGGAGGTGAGCAGTTCTTC. Protein: CASSLGLAGGEQFF.

This chain joins TRBV9 and TRBJ2-3, with D hard to call. V lost 0 bases and J 1 base, leaving 12 bases between the germline ends. This CDR3 comprises 16 residues. Per the germline V gene, CDR1 is SGDLS and CDR2 is YYNGEE. This chain's CDR3 is CASSVVSRGGTDTQYF. For the CDR3, the DNA is TGTGCCAGCAGCGTAGTGTCCCGTGGAGGCACAGATACGCAGTATTTT.

By its share, this clone is medium-sized (0.01 to 0.1%). The rearrangement joins TRBV18 to TRBJ1-4; D unclear. The germline CDR1 and CDR2 sequences are KGHSH and LQKENI. Trimming cost V 5 bases and J 0 bases, with 13 bases left between them. The CDR3 spans 16 residues. The CDR3 region has the DNA TGTGCCAGCTCAAATGACCAGGCTGCAACTAATGAAAAACTGTTTTTT. Encoded protein: CASSNDQAATNEKLFF.

A word on this clone: The same CDR3 can be traced to other DNA sequences in this sample. V and J are TRBV5-1 and TRBJ2-1; 9 bases agree with TRBD2. Trimming took 4 bases from V and 1 from J; bases not matched to a gene: 3. The CDR3 is made up of 15 amino acids. Germline V gene lookup returns CDR1 SGHRS and CDR2 YFSETQ. The CDR3 spells CASSPTSGSYNEQFF. CDR3 sequence (DNA): TGCGCCAGCAGCCCCACTAGCGGGTCCTACAATGAGCAGTTCTTC.

The CDR3 DNA reads TGTGCCAGCAGCCTAGACAGAAGACAGAACGGGGAGCTGTTTTTT. It codes for CASSLDRRQNGELFF. The rearrangement links TRBV14 to TRBJ2-2; tentatively, D is TRBD1 (5 bases). The CDR3 sequence is 15 residues long. CDR1 is SGHDN, CDR2 FVKESK, per germline. Trimming removed 4 bases at V and 7 bases at J, with 16 bases between. Complete variable domain (other parts from reference TRBV14 and TRBJ2-2): EAGVTQFPSHSVIEKGQTVTLRCDPISGHDNLYWYRRVMGKEIKFLLHFVKESKQDESGMPNNRFLAERTGGTYSTLKVQPAELEDSGVYFCASSLDRRQNGELFFGEGSRLTVL.

V is TRBV5-6 and J is TRBJ1-1, with D hard to call. The CDR3 has 12 residues. Germline-derived CDR1 and CDR2 are SGHDT and YYEEEE. The V and J ends lost 1 base and 4 bases respectively, with 5 bases between them. The CDR3 DNA reads TGTGCCAGCAGCTTGTATCGCACTGAAGCTTTCTTT. It translates to CASSLYRTEAFF. Based on the CDR3 plus reference TRBV5-6 and TRBJ1-1, the full variable domain is DAGVTQSPTHLIKTRGQQVTLRCSPKSGHDTVSWYQQALGQGPQFIFQYYEEEERQRGNFPDRFSGHQFPNYSSELNVNALLLGDSALYLCASSLYRTEAFFGQGTRLTVV.

This clone was seen once. The CDR3 region is CASSLRQALNEKLFF. The CDR3 DNA follows: TGTGCCAGTAGTCTAAGACAGGCCCTTAATGAAAAACTGTTTTTT. The chain employs TRBV19 and TRBJ1-4; TRBD1 might be the D (6 bases). The CDR3 extends over 15 amino acids. Germline CDR1 is LNHDA and CDR2 is SQIVND (reference sequence). Trimming pared 5 bases from V and 4 bases from J, leaving 14 bases between.